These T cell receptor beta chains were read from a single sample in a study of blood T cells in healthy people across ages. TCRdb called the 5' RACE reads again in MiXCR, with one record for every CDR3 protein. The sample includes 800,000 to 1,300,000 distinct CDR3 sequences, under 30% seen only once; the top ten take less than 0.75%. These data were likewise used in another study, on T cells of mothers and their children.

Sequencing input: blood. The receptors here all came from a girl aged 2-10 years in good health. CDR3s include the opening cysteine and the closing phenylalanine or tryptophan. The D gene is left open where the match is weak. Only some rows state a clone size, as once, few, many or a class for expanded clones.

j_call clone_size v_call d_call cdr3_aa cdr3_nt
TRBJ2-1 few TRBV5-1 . CASSLNLLNEQFF TGCGCCAGCAGCTTGAATCTTCTCAATGAGCAGTTCTTC
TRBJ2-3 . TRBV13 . CASKHHTESTDTQYF TGTGCCAGCAAACACCACACCGAGAGCACAGATACGCAGTATTTT
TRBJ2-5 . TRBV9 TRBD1 CASTTGGSTLETQYF TGTGCCAGCACCACAGGGGGTAGCACACTCGAGACCCAGTACTTC
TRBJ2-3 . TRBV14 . CASSPLYDTDTQYF TGTGCCAGCAGCCCACTGTACGACACAGATACGCAGTATTTT
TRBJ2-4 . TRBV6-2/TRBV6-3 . CASSSDPAKNIQYF TGTGCCAGCAGTTCGGATCCGGCCAAAAACATTCAGTACTTC
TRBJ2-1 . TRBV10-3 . CAISEPPGQEQFF TGTGCCATCAGTGAACCTCCCGGACAAGAGCAGTTCTTC
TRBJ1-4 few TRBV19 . CASTDPTNEKLFF TGTGCCAGCACAGATCCAACTAATGAAAAACTGTTTTTT
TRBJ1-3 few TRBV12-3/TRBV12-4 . CASPLQDSGNTIYF TGTGCCAGCCCACTTCAGGACTCTGGAAACACCATATATTTT
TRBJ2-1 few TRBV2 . CASTGTNREGQFF TGTGCCAGCACCGGGACTAACAGGGAGGGACAGTTCTTC
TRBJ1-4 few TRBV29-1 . CSVADGLRLFF TGCAGCGTCGCTGACGGGTTAAGACTGTTTTTT
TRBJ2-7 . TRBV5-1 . CANSPSTLGGEQYF TGCGCCAACAGTCCATCTACACTAGGCGGCGAGCAGTACTTC
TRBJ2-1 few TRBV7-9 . CASSPGREFDNEQFF TGTGCCAGCAGCCCCGGCAGGGAATTTGACAATGAGCAGTTCTTC
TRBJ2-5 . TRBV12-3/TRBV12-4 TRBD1 CASSSGTGAETQYF TGTGCCAGCAGTTCCGGGACAGGCGCAGAGACCCAGTACTTC
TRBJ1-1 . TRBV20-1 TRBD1 CSASAGTGSFEAFF TGCAGTGCTAGTGCCGGGACAGGGTCGTTTGAAGCTTTCTTT
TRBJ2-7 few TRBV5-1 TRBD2 CASSFRLSSGGANEQYF TGCGCCAGCAGCTTTAGGCTGTCTAGCGGGGGGGCGAATGAGCAGTACTTC
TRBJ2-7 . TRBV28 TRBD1 CASSSRSNRGPFGNEQYF TGTGCCAGCAGTTCCAGATCCAACAGGGGACCTTTTGGGAACGAGCAGTACTTC
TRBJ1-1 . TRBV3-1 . CASSQDFMGNTEAFF TGTGCCAGCAGCCAAGATTTTATGGGGAACACTGAAGCTTTCTTT
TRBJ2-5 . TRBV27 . CASSAWGVQETQYF TGTGCCAGCAGTGCCTGGGGAGTCCAAGAGACCCAGTACTTC
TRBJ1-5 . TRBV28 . CASNRETNQPQHF TGTGCCAGCAACAGGGAAACTAATCAGCCCCAGCATTTT
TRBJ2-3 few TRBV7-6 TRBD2 CASSLEAGGHPQYF TGTGCCAGCAGCTTAGAAGCGGGAGGGCACCCGCAGTATTTT
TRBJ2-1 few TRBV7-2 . CASSLGWWEQFF TGTGCCAGCAGCTTAGGCTGGTGGGAGCAGTTCTTC
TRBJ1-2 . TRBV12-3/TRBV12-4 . CASSFGRAETYGYTF TGTGCCAGCAGTTTTGGTCGAGCAGAGACCTATGGCTACACCTTC
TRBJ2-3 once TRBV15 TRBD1 CATGTGISTDTQYF TGTGCCACTGGGACAGGGATTTCGACAGATACGCAGTATTTT
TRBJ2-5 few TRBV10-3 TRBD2 CAISEGLAGVGMKTQYF TGTGCCATCAGTGAAGGGCTAGCGGGAGTCGGTATGAAGACCCAGTACTTC
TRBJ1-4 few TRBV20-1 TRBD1 CSASLYRGEREKLFF TGCAGTGCTAGCCTATACAGGGGGGAGCGTGAAAAACTGTTTTTT
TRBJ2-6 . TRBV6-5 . CASREGYGANVLTF TGTGCCAGCAGGGAGGGGTACGGGGCCAACGTCCTGACTTTC
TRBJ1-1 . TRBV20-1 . CSAPKLNTEAFF TGCAGTGCCCCTAAACTGAACACTGAAGCTTTCTTT
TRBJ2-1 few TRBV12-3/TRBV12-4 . CASSSDAAFNEQFF TGTGCCAGCAGTTCGGATGCGGCTTTCAATGAGCAGTTCTTC
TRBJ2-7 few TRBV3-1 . CASSQDRGTKYYEQYF TGCGCCAGCAGCCAAGATAGGGGGACAAAGTACTACGAGCAGTACTTC
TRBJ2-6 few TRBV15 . CATSRDPGGANVLTF TGTGCCACCAGCAGAGATCCGGGCGGGGCCAACGTCCTGACTTTC
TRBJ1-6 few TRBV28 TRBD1 CASTSFQGARGNSPLHF TGTGCCAGCACCTCCTTTCAGGGGGCACGGGGTAATTCACCCCTCCACTTT
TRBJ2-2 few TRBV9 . CASSVTDTNTGELFF TGTGCCAGCAGCGTGACGGACACGAACACCGGGGAGCTGTTTTTT
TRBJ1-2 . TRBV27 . CASSLSRVWDYTF TGTGCCAGCAGTTTATCCCGGGTTTGGGACTACACCTTC
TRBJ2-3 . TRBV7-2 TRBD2 CASSGGTSGVQDTQYF TGTGCCAGCAGCGGGGGGACTAGCGGGGTTCAAGATACGCAGTATTTT
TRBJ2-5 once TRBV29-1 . CSVESGSGIQETQYF TGCAGCGTTGAATCAGGAAGTGGAATACAAGAGACCCAGTACTTC
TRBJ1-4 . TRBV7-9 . CAGKTPGNEKLFF TGTGCCGGAAAGACCCCAGGGAATGAAAAACTGTTTTTT
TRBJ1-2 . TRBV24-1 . CATSESEWYGYTF TGTGCCACCAGTGAAAGTGAATGGTATGGCTACACCTTC
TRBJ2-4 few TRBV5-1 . CASSLEALQNIQYF TGCGCCAGCAGCTTGGAGGCTCTTCAAAACATTCAGTACTTC
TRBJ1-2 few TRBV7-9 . CASSSYTDGYTF TGTGCCAGCAGCTCTTATACAGATGGCTACACCTTC
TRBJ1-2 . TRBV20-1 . CSARDPGEYGYTF TGCAGTGCTAGAGATCCCGGGGAGTATGGCTACACCTTC
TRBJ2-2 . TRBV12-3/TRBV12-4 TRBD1 CASSRDSGNTGELFF TGTGCCAGCAGTCGGGACAGCGGGAACACCGGGGAGCTGTTTTTT
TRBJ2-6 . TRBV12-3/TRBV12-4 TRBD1 CASSMGTGTGANVLTF TGTGCCAGCAGTATGGGGACAGGTACCGGGGCCAACGTCCTGACTTTC
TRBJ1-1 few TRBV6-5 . CASSYTHLMNTEAFF TGTGCCAGCAGTTATACCCATCTAATGAACACTGAAGCTTTCTTT